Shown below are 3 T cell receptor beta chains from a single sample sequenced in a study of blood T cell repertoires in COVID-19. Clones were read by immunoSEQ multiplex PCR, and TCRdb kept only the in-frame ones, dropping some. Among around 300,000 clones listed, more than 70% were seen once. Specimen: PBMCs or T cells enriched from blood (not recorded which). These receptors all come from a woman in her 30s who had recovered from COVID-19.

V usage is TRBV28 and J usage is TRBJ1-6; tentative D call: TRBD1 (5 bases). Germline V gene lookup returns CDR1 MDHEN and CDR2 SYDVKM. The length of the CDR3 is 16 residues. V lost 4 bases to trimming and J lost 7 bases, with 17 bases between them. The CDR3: CASSSGGGRPNSPLHF. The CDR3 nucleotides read TGTGCCAGCAGTTCCGGGGGGGGAAGGCCGAATTCACCCCTCCACTTT.

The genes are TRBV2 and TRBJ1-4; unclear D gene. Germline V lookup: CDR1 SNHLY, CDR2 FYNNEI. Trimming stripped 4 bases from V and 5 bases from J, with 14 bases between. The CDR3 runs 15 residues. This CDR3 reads CASSVGASPNEKLFF. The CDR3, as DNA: TGTGCCAGCAGTGTGGGCGCGAGCCCAAATGAAAAACTGTTTTTT. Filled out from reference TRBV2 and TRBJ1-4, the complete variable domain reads EPEVTQTPSHQVTQMGQEVILRCVPISNHLYFYWYRQILGQKVEFLVSFYNNEISEKSEIFDDQFSVERPDGSNFTLKIRSTKLEDSAMYFCASSVGASPNEKLFFGSGTQLSVL.

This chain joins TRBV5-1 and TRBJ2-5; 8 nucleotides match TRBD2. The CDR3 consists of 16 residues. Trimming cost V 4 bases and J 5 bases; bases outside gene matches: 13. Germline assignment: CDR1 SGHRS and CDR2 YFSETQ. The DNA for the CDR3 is TGCGCCAGCAGCCCCGAAGCCCAGCGGGGGAGGGAGACCCAGTACTTC. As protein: CASSPEAQRGRETQYF.